This T cell receptor (beta chain) was recorded in a study of CD8 T cells in seronegative destructive rheumatoid arthritis (dated by TCRdb to 2018 to 2021). With respect to the entire study: At the time of sampling, most of the eight CND-RA patients were on biological drugs. The study compared peripheral CD8+ TCRbeta repertoires from patients with CCP-negative destructive rheumatoid arthritis (CND-RA) against repertoires from newly diagnosed seropositive RA, seronegative RA and healthy controls. The seropositive RA, seronegative RA and healthy control comparison cohorts were taken from a previously published TCRbeta dataset and were not newly sequenced. Results the study describes overall, beyond this receptor: No public clonotype enrichment survived Benjamini-Hochberg correction across the 100,000 to 150,000 clonotypes tested. Because diagnostic samples were lacking, the TCR repertoire differences may partly reflect years of poor disease control rather than having been present at onset. A distinct set of enriched public clonotypes appeared to be present in CND-RA patients, and the authors interpreted this finding as support for a separate disease subset. After adjustment for age, less diverse and more clonal CD8+ TCRbeta repertoires appeared to be present in CND-RA patients than in other RA subtypes. CND-RA repertoires showed more CMV-reactive and fewer influenza A-reactive CD8+ TCRbeta sequences than controls and other RA subtypes. The small size of the CND-RA cohort was acknowledged as a study limitation.

A negative result on the clinical CCP2 antibody test was shown by CND-RA patients, and progression of joint destruction was observed despite active therapy. Every CND-RA patient had failed conventional anti-rheumatic therapy and showed typical joint destruction in the wrists and ankles. CND-RA patients were sampled after long disease histories, spanning decades in several cases, rather than at diagnosis. Approximately 47 millilitres of EDTA-anticoagulated peripheral blood were drawn from each patient. Density gradient separation with Ficoll-Paque PLUS was used to isolate peripheral blood mononuclear cells. AutoMACS magnetic bead positive selection was used to isolate CD8+ cells from fresh or cryopreserved PBMCs, and purity was verified by flow cytometry. Genomic DNA was extracted using Nucleospin Tissue or Tissue XS kits and then quantified on a Qubit 2.0 fluorometer. A remark on this clone: There is no known antigen for this receptor. Qualities for individual bases were not recorded, and no much larger clone is one base off.

Genomic DNA from CD8+ cells was used for TCRbeta sequencing, which was performed according to the manufacturer's instructions. The immunoSEQ assay was used for TCRbeta sequencing, which was carried out at a genomics technology centre in Finland. For the original study's pipeline: The clonotype tables produced by the immunoSEQ preprocessing pipeline were converted into VDJtools format, and any non-productive clonotypes were filtered out. Samples with fewer than 10,000 reads were excluded, the remaining samples were subsampled to 10,000 reads, and most of the eight CND-RA samples were retained. The VDJtools CalcDiversityStats function was applied to data subsampled to 10,000 reads to calculate Shannon-Wiener, Simpson and clonality indices. Non-singleton TCRbeta clonotypes were hard-matched, with no mismatches allowed, against VDJdb to infer antigen specificity. CDR3 sequences that differed by a single amino acid (Hamming distance 1) were grouped into clusters that potentially share antigen targets. After each group was resampled to six samples, one-sided Fisher's exact tests checked public clonotypes for group enrichment, with the whole procedure repeated ten times. TCRdb took over this immuneACCESS table, retaining in-frame rearrangements with V and J assigned. Such tables are incomplete; in checked studies, under half of the missing clones stem from an unresolved V gene, and the remainder is unexplained. The DNA gave D and trimming, while V, J and clone size come from that table. The sample data list 10,000 to 15,000 clones, and roughly four fifths of these were observed just once. In total, the top ten clones hold 25% to 30% of the sample.

V sheds 3 bases and J sheds 0 bases, leaving 13 bases between their ends. CDR1 and CDR2, per the germline V gene (reference sequence), are WNHNN and SYGVQD. From the cysteine up to the phenylalanine, the CDR3 has a length of 16 residues. The CDR3 DNA has 48 bases and is translated from base 1. Sequenced input: CD8+ T cells from blood. The rearranged chain carries TRBV10-1 and TRBJ2-3; the D gene cannot be named for sure. The clonotype comes from a woman aged 30 to 49 with seronegative destructive rheumatoid arthritis. Here the CDR3 is given as CASSDTKPTSTDTQYF. The sequenced DNA: TGCGCCAGCAGTGATACGAAGCCCACTAGCACAGATACGCAGTATTTT.